What follows describes a single T cell receptor (beta chain). The data belong to a study of cytomegalovirus exposure and HLA in healthy donors. The PCR was carried out with 60 Vbeta primers and 13 Jbeta primers. TCRdb keeps only in-frame clones here, not all; method: immunoSEQ multiplex PCR. The top ten hold roughly 1.5% of the sample, which has 200,000 or so clones, 65% to 80% seen once. Germline CDR1 reads MGHRA; CDR2 reads YSYEKL. The V and J ends lost 3 bases and 4 bases, in that order; junction bases with no gene match: 17. The CDR3 covers 18 residues. The chain uses TRBV4-1 and TRBJ2-5; TRBD2 matches 7 bases. Sequencing was performed on PBMCs. This TCR was sampled from a middle-aged man in good health and CMV-seronegative. The CDR3 sequence: CASSQIGFAGVGAETQYF. The CDR3 DNA reads TGCGCCAGCAGCCAGATCGGATTCGCGGGAGTGGGAGCAGAGACCCAGTACTTC.